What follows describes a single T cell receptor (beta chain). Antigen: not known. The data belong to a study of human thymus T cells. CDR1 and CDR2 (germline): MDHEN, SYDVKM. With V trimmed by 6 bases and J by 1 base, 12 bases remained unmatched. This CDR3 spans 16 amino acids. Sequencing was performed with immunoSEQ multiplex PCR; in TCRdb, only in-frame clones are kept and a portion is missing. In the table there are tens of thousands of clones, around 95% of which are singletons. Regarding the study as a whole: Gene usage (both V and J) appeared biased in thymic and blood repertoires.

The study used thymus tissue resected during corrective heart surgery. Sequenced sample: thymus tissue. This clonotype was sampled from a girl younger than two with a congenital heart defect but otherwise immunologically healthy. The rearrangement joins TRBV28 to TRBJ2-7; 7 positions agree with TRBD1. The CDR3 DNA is TGTGCCAGCAGGCGATCTTACGGGACAGCATCCTACGAGCAGTACTTC. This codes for CASRRSYGTASYEQYF.